This TCR beta chain originates from a study of cytomegalovirus exposure and HLA in healthy donors (dated by TCRdb to 2017 to 2019). Study-wide context: According to an earlier analysis of 550 to 750 of the donors, roughly 180 million T cells yielded over 100 million unique TCR beta sequences and about 280 Gb of sequence data. In the later analysis, no new phenotypic data were used to find candidate immune exposures; instead, reliance was placed on TCR beta sequences and their occurrence across donors. Both class I and class II loci were covered by HLA typing, at four-digit resolution. Every discovery cohort repertoire had been produced on one sequencing platform. The study aimed to test whether cataloging public T cell receptors could reveal signatures of past pathogen exposure. High-throughput TCR immunosequencing, statistical association of individual TCRs with disease status, and machine learning were combined to predict cytomegalovirus infection status. The study profiled the T cell repertoires of approximately 700 subjects by immunosequencing and related them to cytomegalovirus serostatus. A later genetic analysis took genome-wide SNP genotypes for about 65% of the 666 donors and used that subset as a discovery cohort. Among the roughly 400 genotyped donors, approximately 81% belonged to the genetic ancestry cluster associated with self-reported Caucasian donors. In a later analysis, previously published TCR beta repertoires from several hundred donors were re-analyzed and high-resolution HLA genotyping was added so that TCR occurrence patterns could be studied. Roughly five DR-DQ haplotypes were handled as single units for association and clustering, since linkage in the cohort was strong. On average, roughly 240,000 unique TCR beta nucleotide sequences were sequenced per donor among some 430 genotyped donors of the cohort, with approximately 18% of those sequences being non-productive. An early release covering roughly 640 HLA-typed donors comprised 250 to 350 gigabases of sequencing data and tens of millions of unique TCR sequences. Typing coverage varied by locus: about 629-640 donors for A, B, C, DRB1 and DQB1; approximately 520 for DQA1; around 610 for DPA1; 450 to 480 for DPB1. Along with the roughly 700-subject first cohort, a separate validation cohort of about 110 different subjects was used. An earlier analysis of several hundred of the donors used high-throughput TCR beta sequencing to judge whether each TCR beta V gene segment behaved as functional or pseudogenic. Donor age, sex, ethnicity and CMV serostatus were compiled alongside the repertoire data. Broader findings and caveats from the paper: Presence/absence analyses assumed roughly uniform sequencing depth across donors, an assumption that may not hold. According to a later analysis, TCR association rates differed among HLA loci, with DRB1 alleles showing the most associated TCRs and HLA-C alleles showing the fewest. In a later genetic analysis, a missense DCLRE1C variant was associated with V-gene and J-gene trimming of TCR beta chains, and the association was replicated in an independent cohort. A group of highly shared sequence variants was considered likely to be a technical artifact of the sequencing pipeline. According to a later analysis, most CMV-associated TCR beta chains appeared to be HLA-restricted, and the HLA associations seemed to be driven largely by CMV exposure. Because counts were too low, 15 to 20 rarely observed V segments, including chromosome 9 orphons, were excluded from the earlier analysis of fewer than 650 of the donors. In a later analysis, HLA-associated TCR beta chains were found to be more clonally expanded and to have lower generation probabilities than equally common non-associated chains. An earlier analysis of approximately 530 of the donors showed that most TCR beta V segments appeared in productive rearrangements either about 87% or about 30% of the time, which broadly matched IMGT annotations. Compared with the roughly 600-donor mean, donors in an Asian-associated ancestry cluster had fewer N-insertions in productive TCRs, according to a later genetic analysis. When HLA alleles, especially DR and DQ, strongly co-occurred, TCR associations were difficult to assign to individual alleles. HLA typing was unavailable for some donors at each locus, so association tests used only the typed subset. In both the original and validation cohorts, the classifier was reported to diagnose cytomegalovirus status with high specificity and sensitivity. Three of the identified cytomegalovirus-associated TCR beta chains were confirmed in vitro to be specific for cytomegalovirus antigens. Immune exposure information for the cohort was limited to CMV serostatus. Some IMGT-functional V segments, including TRBV6-2 and TRBV6-3, could not be told apart with the 87-base-pair reads, so those segments were excluded. In a later analysis, about 16,000 TCR beta sequences were associated with specific HLA alleles at a false discovery rate of 0.05. The authors suggested that the approach could potentially be generalized to other disease states and immunological phenotypes. Linkage disequilibrium might explain the correlated functional status among segregating V segments, but an unknown experimental factor could not be ruled out. A later analysis reported that several top co-occurrence clusters appeared linked to parvovirus B19, influenza, CMV and Epstein-Barr virus. Across donors, most TCR sequences were observed very rarely, whereas some public TCRs were present in many individuals. Only TCR beta chains were sequenced in this cohort, and the absence of alpha or paired-chain data limited detectable features. A further reported finding was that TCR beta sequences accurately predicted the HLA-A and HLA-B alleles for most subjects in the first cohort. The study listed 150 to 200 TCR beta chains as associated with cytomegalovirus.

Concerning this clone itself: Its target antigen remains unknown. One end of the junction fails to match germline, which may point to a read error.

The cohort was made up of approximately 670 healthy bone marrow donors. At the time of sampling, all cohort members were nominally healthy, though unrecorded immune exposures were likely present. The donor was CMV seronegative and was included in the group of hundreds of seronegative cohort members. A peripheral blood sample was provided by each donor, and peripheral blood mononuclear cells were used for TCR beta sequencing. The Qiagen DNeasy Blood Extraction Kit was used to extract genomic DNA from the blood cell samples. From a lookup of the germline V gene (reference sequence), CDR1 and CDR2 are SEHNR and FQNEAQ. The CDR3, cysteine through phenylalanine, is 14 amino acids long. The read is trimmed to its CDR3 DNA, 42 bases read in frame from base 1. Libraries were prepared through the immunoSEQ multiplex PCR assay. The multiplex PCR relied on a mix of 60 forward primers for TCR Vbeta segments and 13 reverse primers for TCR Jbeta segments. The CDR3 region of rearranged TCR beta genes was amplified from genomic DNA with a multiplex PCR assay. On the Illumina HiSeq System, the amplified TCR beta libraries were sequenced as 87-base-pair reads. The original pipeline was this. In a later analysis, tens of millions of unique TCR beta chains were counted across the roughly 700 repertoires, and about 10 million of these chains were shared by at least two donors. Raw reads were error-corrected and collapsed into unique sequences with a nearest-neighbor algorithm that merged closely related sequences to remove PCR and sequencing errors. Alignment of CDR3 sequences to IMGT reference sequences was used to assign V, D and J gene segments. Each retained sequence needed at least a six-nucleotide match to both a V gene segment and a J gene segment. Rearrangements were called productive when the CDR3 lacked stop codons and stayed in frame with V and J; all others were non-productive. Following IMGT convention, CDR3 was defined as the stretch from the second conserved V-encoded cysteine to the conserved J-encoded phenylalanine. The earlier analysis of roughly 590 of the donors excluded sequences that lacked an unambiguous match to a single V gene segment. In an earlier analysis of almost 600 of the donors, a V segment was called functional when productive rearrangements were above 56.7%, and segregating when the standard deviation between donors exceeded 5%. A statistical classification framework was developed to diagnose cytomegalovirus status using the catalog of TCR beta chain sequences. In a later analysis, V and J genes were assigned by comparing TCR nucleotide sequences against IMGT/GENE-DB human TR gene sequences. The TCRdist pipeline was used in a later analysis to assign CDR3 sequences and most-parsimonious VDJ recombination scenarios. In a later analysis, each TCR beta chain was defined by its CDR3 amino acid sequence together with its V-gene family, and reads lacking a unique V-gene family were excluded. In a later analysis, around 650 highly shared, low-generation-probability nucleotide sequences were removed to address suspected cross-contamination and a sequencing artifact. For each public chain, a later analysis derived a clonal expansion index from normalized ranks of inferred template counts within each repertoire. In a later analysis, generation probabilities were computed with a VDJ recombination model fitted to out-of-frame rearrangements, and the resulting probabilities were checked against IGoR. Hypergeometric tests were used in a later analysis to score TCR-TCR, TCR-HLA and TCR-CMV co-occurrence, with a repertoire-size bias correction applied to the TCR pairs. In a later analysis, false discovery rates were estimated by permuting HLA or CMV assignments 20 times. In a later analysis, co-occurring TCRs were grouped using DBSCAN, with TCRdist sequence similarity added in when clustering inside HLA-allele-positive subsets. For co-occurrence clustering, repertoires with fewer than 30,000 or more than 120,000 public chains were excluded, along with a handful of repertoires with anomalous nucleotide sharing. TCRdb stores this immuneACCESS table with in-frame sequences only. Part of the clones is absent; in the studies checked, under half of the shortfall reflects unresolved V genes, and no reason is known for the rest. V, J and clone size are those of that table, while D and trimming were read from the DNA. The sample has 190,000 or so clones on record, more than 80% of them singletons. The ten largest make up under 0.8% of the sample.

The V gene is TRBV7-9 and the J gene is TRBJ2-2, with the D gene too uncertain to name. Sequenced input: PBMCs. The source is a boy aged 5-17 years in good health and CMV-seronegative. The nucleotide sequence is TGTTCCAGCAGCTTTAACAGGAACACCGGGGAGCTGTTTTTT. This is translated as CSSSFNRNTGELFF. The full variable domain, completed from the reference TRBV7-9 and TRBJ2-2 proteins outside the CDR3, reads DTGVSQNPRHKITKRGQNVTFRCDPISEHNRLYWYRQTLGQGPEFLTYFQNEAQLEKSRLLSDRFSAERPKGSFSTLEIQRTEQGDSAMYLCSSSFNRNTGELFFGEGSRLTVL.